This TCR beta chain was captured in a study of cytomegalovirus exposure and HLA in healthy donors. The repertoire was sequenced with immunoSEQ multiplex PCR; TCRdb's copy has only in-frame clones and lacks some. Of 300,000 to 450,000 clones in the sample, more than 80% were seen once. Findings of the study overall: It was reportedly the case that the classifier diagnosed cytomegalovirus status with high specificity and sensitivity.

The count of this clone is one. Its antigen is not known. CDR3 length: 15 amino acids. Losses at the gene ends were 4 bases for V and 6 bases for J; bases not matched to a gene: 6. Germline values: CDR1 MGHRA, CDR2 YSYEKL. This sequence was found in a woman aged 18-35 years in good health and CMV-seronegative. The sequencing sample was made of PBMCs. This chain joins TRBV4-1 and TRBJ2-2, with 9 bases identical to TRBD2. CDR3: CASSLLAGVSGELFF. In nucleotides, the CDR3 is TGCGCCAGCAGCCTTTTAGCGGGAGTCTCCGGGGAGCTGTTTTTT.